This TCR beta chain was identified during a study of blood T cell repertoires in COVID-19. Turning to the study itself: Material from acute and convalescent COVID-19 was sourced from the United States, Italy and Spain. PBMCs, B-cell-depleted T cells, or T cells provided the cDNA or gDNA that made up the material.

Trimming removed 6 bases from V and 9 bases from J; junction bases left unmatched: 7. The CDR3 has 14 amino acids. Germline assignment: CDR1 MNHEY and CDR2 SVGAGI. In the authors' workflow: Reference gene primers were amplified, and this amplification served to estimate nucleated cell counts. Some clones are missing from TCRdb's copy, which holds only in-frame ones; the method was immunoSEQ multiplex PCR. V and J calls and clone size follow that table, whereas D and trimming were derived from the DNA. This sample has around 43,000 clones, with approximately 85% found just once. The chain joins TRBV6-5 to TRBJ2-7; 14 positions agree with TRBD2. This TCR derives from a woman aged 80 or over with acute or convalescent COVID-19. The sample consisted of peripheral blood. CDR3 loop: CASRPGLAGVVQYF. The DNA for the CDR3 is TGTGCCAGCAGGCCGGGACTAGCGGGAGTAGTGCAGTACTTC.